The 14 T cell receptor beta chains reported below all come from one sample, sequenced in a study of T cells after yellow fever vaccination. MiXCR, applied by TCRdb to the 5' RACE reads, yields one record per CDR3 protein. The repertoire consists of tens of thousands of distinct CDR3 sequences, with about 4.7% occurring once and the leading ten covering about two fifths. This material consisted of CD8+ T cells sorted from PBMCs, taken 10 days after the yellow fever booster vaccination. Receptor source: a man between 25 and 39 years old who received the YFV17D yellow fever vaccine.

Many counts were recorded for this clonotype. This chain uses TRBV25-1 with TRBJ2-1; 10 bases align to TRBD2. Trimming at V came to 3 bases and at J to 4 bases, leaving 9 bases not matched to a gene. The CDR3 is made up of 17 amino acids. Germline values: CDR1 MGHDK, CDR2 SYGVNS. CDR3 region: CASSEIMGTSEYNEQFF. CDR3 nucleotide sequence: TGTGCCAGCAGTGAGATAATGGGGACTAGCGAATACAATGAGCAGTTCTTC.

The sample holds many counts of this clonotype. This chain uses TRBV27 with TRBJ2-1; 10 nucleotides agree with TRBD2. Trimming took 1 base from V and 8 from J; bases not matched to a gene: 17. Germline loops: CDR1 MNHEY, CDR2 SMNVEV (reference sequence). The CDR3 covers 19 residues. The CDR3 region has the DNA TGTGCCAGCAGTTTATACGGGGGAGGATTTCGACTAGCGGGCTATGAGCAGTTCTTC. Translated: CASSLYGGGFRLAGYEQFF.

This clonotype appeared many times. The chain carries TRBV5-1 and TRBJ2-3; no reliable D call. CDR1 is SGHRS, CDR2 YFSETQ, per germline. The CDR3 spans 13 residues. V was pared by 1 base and J by 2 bases, with 5 bases between. The DNA of the CDR3 is TGCGCCAGCAGCTTGATGGACACAGATACGCAGTATTTT. Translating it yields CASSLMDTDTQYF.

This clonotype has a count of ten or more. The chain combines TRBV7-6 with TRBJ2-7, with D tentatively TRBD1 (5 bases). This CDR3 is built from 15 residues. Germline CDR1 SGHVS, CDR2 FNYEAQ. V lost 7 bases and J 0 bases, leaving 16 bases between the germline ends. The CDR3: CASTQWSQGSYEQYF. The CDR3 coding sequence is TGTGCCAGCACCCAGTGGAGTCAGGGCTCCTACGAGCAGTACTTC.

There are many counts of this clonotype. The chain joins TRBV2 to TRBJ2-1, with 8 bases that match TRBD1. From germline, CDR1 is SNHLY and CDR2 FYNNEI. The CDR3 contains 13 residues. V shed 6 bases and J 5 bases; nucleotides not matched to a gene: 3. As DNA, the CDR3 is TGTGCCAGCAGGGGACAGGCCGACAATGAGCAGTTCTTC. Translating it yields CASRGQADNEQFF.

This clonotype was seen ten or more times. The gene calls are TRBV5-1 and TRBJ1-1; D is unclear. The CDR3 spans 14 residues. Germline lookup yields CDR1 SGHRS and CDR2 YFSETQ. The V gene lost 3 bases and the J gene lost 11 bases, with 20 bases spanning the gap. Here the CDR3 reads CASSSPGRTLGAFF. As DNA, the CDR3 is TGCGCCAGCAGCTCCCCCGGGAGGACCTTGGGCGCTTTCTTT.

With respect to this clonotype: A read error may be the cause here, since a much bigger clone is one base away. The chain carries TRBV11-2 and TRBJ2-5; D is perhaps TRBD1 (6 bases). CDR1 is SGHAT, CDR2 FQNNGV, per germline. CDR3 length: 18 amino acids. CDR3: CASILEGARGQPQETQYF. The CDR3 nucleotides read TGTGCCAGCATCTTAGAAGGTGCGAGAGGACAGCCCCAAGAGACCCAGTACTTC.

Turning to this clonotype: A read error may be the cause here, since a much bigger clone is one base away. The J gene is TRBJ2-1, the V gene TRBV28; D is unclear. The V end lost 10 bases, the J end lost 10 bases, and 14 bases lay between the germline ends. The CDR3 is 11 residues long. Germline V gives CDR1 MDHEN, CDR2 SYDVKM. The CDR3 protein is CATSSAYEQFF. For the CDR3, the DNA is TGTGCCACCAGCTCAGCTTACGAGCAGTTCTTC.

This clonotype has at least ten counts. This chain uses TRBV20-1 with TRBJ2-7; a possible D gene is TRBD2 (6 bases). The CDR3 sequence is 17 residues long. Germline CDR1 DFQATT, CDR2 SNEGSKA (reference sequence). Deletions cut 1 base from V and 1 base from J, with 20 bases between. The CDR3 region has the DNA TGCAGTGCTAGAGTCTCCTACGGAGCTAGCGCATCCTACGAGCAGTACTTC. Its translation is CSARVSYGASASYEQYF.

This clonotype came up many times. The chain uses TRBV18 and TRBJ2-7; 11 bases line up with TRBD2. J was trimmed by 3 bases and V by 0 bases; bases with no gene match: 4. The CDR3 extends over 16 amino acids. CDR1 is KGHSH and CDR2 is LQKENI in the germline V gene. The DNA of the CDR3 is TGTGCCAGCTCACCACCACTAGCGGGAGTCGGCTACGAGCAGTACTTC. Translated: CASSPPLAGVGYEQYF.

This clonotype was observed many times. V usage is TRBV4-2 and J usage is TRBJ2-7; D ambiguous. The ends were cut back, 1 base at V and 4 bases at J, with 11 bases in the middle. This CDR3 is built from 14 residues. The V gene's germline CDR1 is LGHNA and CDR2 YNFKEQ. Here the CDR3 reads CASSQGVMTYEQYF. CDR3 nucleotides: TGTGCCAGCAGCCAAGGGGTCATGACGTACGAGCAGTACTTC.

This clonotype appeared many times. The chain is built from TRBV11-2 and TRBJ1-1; no reliable D call. Between the trimmed V and J ends, which lost 1 base and 7 bases, there was a span of 10 bases. The CDR3 has 13 amino acids. Per the germline V gene, CDR1 is SGHAT and CDR2 is FQNNGV. CDR3 in amino acids: CASSLAGEHEAFF. The CDR3 coding sequence is TGTGCCAGCAGCTTAGCTGGGGAACATGAAGCTTTCTTT.

This clonotype has a count of ten or more. The J gene is TRBJ2-6, the V gene TRBV12-3 or TRBV12-4, with a tentative D call TRBD2 (5 bases). The CDR3 is 15 amino acids. With 6 bases removed from V and 1 base from J, the gap between germline ends came to 10 bases. CDR3 DNA: TGTGCCAGCAGCGGACGGACTTCTGGGGCCAACGTCCTGACTTTC. The encoded protein is CASSGRTSGANVLTF.

In its sample, this clonotype was seen many times. CDR3 bases: TGTGCCAGCAGTTTAAGGGGGAAAAGGGGGGCTTTTTCGCTGACGAGCTCCTACGAGCAGTACTTC. Translated: CASSLRGKRGAFSLTSSYEQYF. The genes are TRBV12-3 or TRBV12-4 and TRBJ2-7; D may correspond to TRBD1 or TRBD2 (6 bases each). Deletions cut 2 bases from V and 0 bases from J, with 32 bases between. The CDR3 is 22 amino acids.